This T cell receptor beta chain stems from a study of hypomethylating agent response in myelodysplastic syndrome (dated by TCRdb to the early 2020s). Regarding the complete study: The hypomethylating agents azacitidine (about 70% of the 11) or decitabine (3 of 11) were used to treat the patients. Of the myelodysplastic syndrome patients in the cohort, 8 or 9 were male and 2 were female. A mean patient age of about 76 +/- 6.4 years was recorded, and a diploid cytogenetic profile was observed most commonly. TET2 mutation was identified most frequently, being present in 5 of 11 patients. About five patients did not respond, whereas six or seven responded with either complete response or hematologic improvement. Response was defined as complete response or hematologic improvement, and patients who met neither criterion were classified as non-responders. The full study reports these points: Richness, rarefaction diversity and clonality did not change significantly after hypomethylating agent treatment, across all patients or within response groups. Responders more often showed novel clonotypes emerging, while non-responders displayed more contracted clonotypes after treatment. Only around ten patients were analyzed, so the cohort was small. Because the healthy control donors and the MDS patients were not matched by age, the comparison between MDS and healthy samples could have been affected. Possible recognition of novel MDS antigens by the shared GLIPH2 clusters was not confirmed, and experimental validation of that possible recognition is needed.

T-cell subsets were not sorted, and bulk bone marrow was analyzed instead. Immunosequencing of the TCR beta CDR3 regions was performed on bone marrow from under 13 myelodysplastic syndrome patients before and after hypomethylating agent therapy. To track the repertoire longitudinally, every patient provided one baseline bone marrow along with two to three bone marrows taken at different post-treatment timepoints. Whole bone marrow served as the source for genomic DNA extraction, with DNA quality checked using TapeStation, NanoDrop OneC and PicoGreen assays. Worth noting for this clone: Its cognate antigen has yet to be identified. One base away there is no much larger clone; base qualities are not given.

Preparation of the library involved the immunoSEQ multiplex PCR assay. Survey resolution was used, with two replicates of approximately 200 ng each, totaling roughly 400 ng of DNA per sample. The hsTCRB kit detected rearranged TCRB sequences in genomic DNA using multiplex PCR primers targeting V and J genes. The first PCR used the QIAGEN Multiplex PCR Kit for around 30 cycles to amplify the CDR3 region. A second PCR of seven to eight cycles attached sample barcodes and Illumina adapters to each replicate. Pooled libraries were quantified with a QuantStudio 6 and the KAPA library quantification kit. Around 15 pM of pooled libraries was sequenced on an Illumina MiSeq using 156-cycle single-end reads and a 15-cycle index read. The authors' analysis ran thus. Of 160,000 or so unique clonotypes, about 1.6% were flagged by VDJdb annotation as previously reported viral-epitope-specific. Raw reads were processed into normalized, annotated TCRB repertoires with the immunoSEQ Data Assistant and immunoSEQ Analyzer. Clonotypes were analyzed with the immunarch R package version 0.6.5 and BioAnalyzer. Richness was estimated after downsampling every repertoire to the clone count of the smallest repertoire. Clonotypes were classified as expanded, contracted or novel by Fisher's exact tests, with novel defined as zero frequency before treatment. Significantly changed CDR3 beta sequences were clustered with GLIPH2 using simulation_depth=1000 and kmer_min_depth=3, and CDR3s shorter than five residues were excluded. Held by TCRdb, this immuneACCESS table contains in-frame sequences only and omits some clones. Under half of the omission traces to an unresolved V gene where checked; the cause of the rest is unknown. V and J calls and clone size are those listed in that table; D and trimming were worked out from the DNA. The sample yields 3,600 or so clones; more than 75% were counted once. The top ten constitute 4% to 6.5% of the sample.

The TCR was taken from a human donor with myelodysplastic syndrome. This specimen consisted of bone marrow, obtained before or after starting hypomethylating agent treatment for myelodysplastic syndrome (not recorded which).

The sequenced DNA: TGTGCCAGCAGCACCGGGACAGGGGGTTCAGGAAACACCATATATTTT. The encoded protein is CASSTGTGGSGNTIYF. The rearranged chain carries TRBV7-6 and TRBJ1-3; TRBD1 agrees with 11 junctional bases. Relative to germline, V is missing 5 bases and J is missing 4 bases, with 7 bases of the junction outside any gene match. For CDR1 and CDR2, the germline V gene lists SGHVS and FNYEAQ. The CDR3 numbers 16 residues from cysteine through phenylalanine. Just the 48-base CDR3 DNA is kept, in frame starting at base 1.